This T cell receptor (beta chain) was identified in a study of T cell repertoires in cytomegalovirus infection. Study-level information: It was the public TCR beta signatures that indicated both CMV infection and matching HLA type.

This clonotype was seen more than once but under ten times. The antigen is unknown. TCRdb reanalysed the reads using MiXCR and keeps one entry per CDR3 protein. The table includes about 920,000 distinct CDR3 sequences, around 31% detected once. Overall study findings and caveats: Frequencies of public TCR beta families were cumulated, and this identified carriers of CMV plus the relevant HLA. Clonotype analysis showed dominance of the ex vivo response by HLA-C-restricted CMV-specific TCR beta clonotypes.

The clonotype comes from a human donor in good health (CMV status not recorded). Some clones in this sample may be carry-over from other donors' samples. Sequenced here: cultured CD8+ T cells from PBMCs, sampled from culture after CMV antigen stimulation.

The CDR3 DNA follows: TGCGCCAGCAGCTTACCTCTAACGGGGTCCTACGAGCAGTACTTC. Translated, it gives CASSLPLTGSYEQYF. The V and J genes are TRBV5-1 and TRBJ2-7, with D possibly TRBD2 on 5 matching bases. The CDR3 extends over 15 amino acids. In germline, CDR1 is SGHRS, CDR2 YFSETQ. Trimming removed 2 bases at V and 1 base at J, with 13 bases between. The full variable domain, rest sourced from reference TRBV5-1 and TRBJ2-7, is KAGVTQTPRYLIKTRGQQVTLSCSPISGHRSVSWYQQTPGQGLQFLFEYFSETQRNKGNFPGRFSGRQFSNSRSEMNVSTLELGDSALYLCASSLPLTGSYEQYFGPGTRLTVT.